This TCR beta chain was identified in a study of cytomegalovirus exposure and HLA in healthy donors (dated by TCRdb to about 2017). Study-level background: In an earlier analysis of some 610 of the donors, about 270 Gb of sequence data and 100 million or so unique TCR beta sequences from roughly 180 million T cells were reported. Roughly 320 gigabases of sequencing data and 70 million to 100 million unique TCR sequences made up an early release that covered approximately 620 HLA-typed donors. Of the 398 genotyped donors, 65% to 90% were placed in the genetic ancestry cluster associated with self-reported Caucasian donors. The study aimed to test whether cataloging public T cell receptors could reveal signatures of past pathogen exposure. The study used immunosequencing to profile the T cell repertoires of 666 subjects and linked those repertoires to cytomegalovirus serostatus. Along with the roughly 700-subject first cohort, a separate validation cohort of around 120 different subjects was used. High-throughput TCR immunosequencing, statistical association of individual TCRs with disease status, and machine learning were combined to predict cytomegalovirus infection status. A later analysis re-analyzed previously published TCR beta repertoires from roughly 690 donors and added high-resolution HLA genotyping to study TCR occurrence patterns. Rather than using new phenotypic data, the later analysis identified candidate immune exposures from TCR beta sequences and from how often those sequences occurred across donors. In an earlier analysis of 587 of the donors, high-throughput TCR beta sequencing was used to judge whether each TCR beta V gene segment behaved as functional or pseudogenic. Donor age, sex, ethnicity and CMV serostatus were compiled together with the repertoire data. In a later genetic analysis, genome-wide SNP genotypes for about 55% of the roughly 700 donors were used, and that subset was treated as a discovery cohort. All discovery cohort repertoires had been generated using a single sequencing platform. HLA typing covered class I and class II loci at four-digit resolution. The number of donors typed differed by locus, with 629-630 for A, B, C, DRB1 and DQB1, roughly 520 for DQA1, 606 for DPA1, and 450 to 480 for DPB1. Four to six DR-DQ haplotypes were handled as single units for association and clustering, since linkage in the cohort was strong. Across some 400 genotyped donors of the cohort, an average of roughly 250,000 unique TCR beta nucleotide sequences per donor were sequenced, and roughly 20% of those sequences were non-productive. Broader findings and caveats from the paper: A further reported finding was that TCR beta sequences accurately predicted the HLA-A and HLA-B alleles for most subjects in the first cohort. According to the authors, the approach could potentially be generalized to other disease states and immunological phenotypes. The presence/absence analyses assumed that sequencing depth was roughly uniform across donors, and that assumption may not be true. A group of highly shared sequence variants was considered likely to be a technical artifact of the sequencing pipeline. About 17 rarely observed V segments, including chromosome 9 orphons, were excluded from the earlier analysis of several hundred of the donors because counts were too low. In vitro tests confirmed that a few of the cytomegalovirus-associated TCR beta chains recognize cytomegalovirus antigens. Correlated functional status among segregating V segments might be attributable to linkage disequilibrium, but an unknown experimental factor could not be ruled out. V-gene and J-gene trimming of TCR beta chains was associated with a missense DCLRE1C variant in a later genetic analysis, and the association was replicated in an independent cohort. Most TCR sequences were seen in very few donors, while some public TCRs were found in many individuals. When HLA alleles, especially DR and DQ, strongly co-occurred, attributing TCR associations to individual alleles was difficult. Only TCR beta chains were sequenced in this cohort, and the absence of alpha or paired-chain data limited detectable features. Because the 87-base-pair reads could not distinguish some IMGT-functional V segments, including TRBV6-2 and TRBV6-3, those segments were excluded. A later analysis found that TCR association rates varied across HLA loci, with DRB1 alleles showing the most associated TCRs and HLA-C alleles the fewest. The classifier was reported to diagnose cytomegalovirus status with high specificity and sensitivity in both the original cohort and the validation cohort. Because some donors lacked HLA typing at each locus, the association tests relied only on the typed subset. According to a later genetic analysis, donors in an Asian-associated ancestry cluster had fewer N-insertions in productive TCRs than the roughly 670-donor mean. In a later analysis, most CMV-associated TCR beta chains were found to appear HLA-restricted, with HLA associations seemingly driven largely by CMV exposure. The only immune exposure information available for the cohort was CMV serostatus. In a later analysis, 16,951 TCR beta sequences were associated with specific HLA alleles at a false discovery rate of 0.05. The study gave a list of under 200 TCR beta chains associated with cytomegalovirus. In a later analysis, several top co-occurrence clusters were reported to appear linked to parvovirus B19, influenza, CMV and Epstein-Barr virus. A later analysis found that HLA-associated TCR beta chains were more clonally expanded and had lower generation probabilities than equally common non-associated chains. An earlier analysis of roughly 570 of the donors showed that most TCR beta V segments appeared in productive rearrangements either about 87% or about 30% of the time, which broadly matched IMGT annotations.

The cohort was made up of about 610 healthy bone marrow donors. At the time of sampling, every cohort member was nominally healthy, though immune exposures that went unrecorded were likely present. The donor was CMV seronegative and belonged to the group of around 400 seronegative cohort members. Each donor provided a peripheral blood sample, and peripheral blood mononuclear cells were used for TCR beta sequencing. The Qiagen DNeasy Blood Extraction Kit was used to extract genomic DNA from the blood cell samples. As concerns this clone: Its antigen is still unknown. No clone much larger than this one lies a single base away; base qualities are absent.

The CDR3, cysteine through phenylalanine, is 15 amino acids long. Only CDR3 DNA is held: 45 bases, read in frame from base 1. The CDR1 and CDR2 encoded by the germline V gene are SGHAT and FQNNGV. The library relied on the immunoSEQ multiplex PCR assay. For the multiplex PCR, a mixture combining 60 forward primers for TCR Vbeta segments and 13 reverse primers for TCR Jbeta segments was used. The CDR3 region of rearranged TCR beta genes was amplified from genomic DNA by a multiplex PCR assay. The Illumina HiSeq System was used to sequence the amplified TCR beta libraries as 87-base-pair reads. On the authors' methods: A later analysis counted tens of millions of unique TCR beta chains across the 650 to 700 repertoires, and some 11 million of these chains were shared by at least two donors. Raw reads were error-corrected and collapsed into unique sequences by a nearest-neighbor algorithm in which closely related sequences were merged to remove PCR and sequencing errors. To assign V, D and J gene segments, CDR3 sequences were aligned to IMGT reference sequences. For a sequence to be retained, at least a six-nucleotide match to both a V gene segment and a J gene segment was required. Rearrangements were classified as productive when the CDR3 lacked stop codons and remained in frame with V and J, and all other rearrangements were classified as non-productive. Following IMGT convention, CDR3 was defined as the stretch from the second conserved V-encoded cysteine up to the conserved J-encoded phenylalanine. In an earlier analysis of just under 600 of the donors, sequences lacking an unambiguous match to a single V gene segment were excluded. In an earlier analysis of a few hundred of the donors, a V segment was called functional when productive rearrangements were above 56.7%, and segregating when the standard deviation between donors exceeded 5%. A statistical classification framework was built for diagnosing cytomegalovirus status from the catalog of TCR beta chain sequences. V and J gene assignment, in a later analysis, came from comparing TCR nucleotide sequences with IMGT/GENE-DB human TR gene sequences. In a later analysis, CDR3 sequences and most-parsimonious VDJ recombination scenarios were assigned using the TCRdist pipeline. In a later analysis, each TCR beta chain was defined by its CDR3 amino acid sequence together with its V-gene family, and reads without a unique V-gene family were excluded. As a way to deal with suspected cross-contamination and a sequencing artifact, a later analysis dropped 450 to 700 nucleotide sequences that were highly shared and had low generation probability. A later analysis calculated a clonal expansion index for each public chain from normalized within-repertoire ranks of inferred template counts. Generation probabilities in a later analysis came from a VDJ recombination model fitted to out-of-frame rearrangements, and those results were checked against IGoR. In a later analysis, hypergeometric tests were used to score TCR-TCR, TCR-HLA and TCR-CMV co-occurrence, with a repertoire-size bias correction applied to TCR pairs. A later analysis estimated false discovery rates by permuting HLA or CMV assignments 20 times. In a later analysis, co-occurring TCRs were grouped using DBSCAN, with TCRdist sequence similarity added in when clustering inside HLA-allele-positive subsets. Repertoires with fewer than 30,000 or more than 120,000 public chains, plus five repertoires with anomalous nucleotide sharing, were excluded from co-occurrence clustering. The table was pulled from immuneACCESS by TCRdb, which kept in-frame rearrangements only. Such tables lose some clones; where checked, under half of the loss comes from unresolved V genes, and the rest has no known cause. The DNA gave D and trimming, while V, J and clone size come from that table. For this sample there are about 170,000 clones; over 80% appear just once. The top ten clonotypes cover 2% to 2.5% of the sample.

The chain is assembled from TRBV11-2 and TRBJ2-5, with TRBD1 identical over 12 junction bases. TRBJ2-7 matches the DNA end more closely, so the J call is doubtful. This TCR derives from a male donor in good health and CMV-seronegative. Sequencing was carried out using PBMCs. The nucleotide sequence is given as TGTGCCAGCAGGAGGCTCCGGGACAGGGGGCACGAGCAGTACTTC. The translation is CASRRLRDRGHEQYF.